This T cell receptor (beta chain) is drawn from a study of vaccination effects on CD4 cells after COVID-19. Concerning this clone: Its antigen is unknown.

Prior to sequencing, the ViraFEST assay stimulated PBMC with viral peptide pools, which expanded the antigen-specific CD4+ T cells. Culture proceeded for roughly ten days, and CD4+ T cells were then isolated. Nucleocapsid antibodies stayed negative before and after vaccination, showing no earlier SARS-CoV-2 infection. Libraries were prepared by immunoSEQ multiplex PCR; TCRdb keeps only in-frame clonotypes and omits some of them. The profile shows about 71,000 clones, under 90% of them singletons. Study-level points and caveats: Late after vaccination, infection- and vaccine-induced clones showed marked clonal contraction.

Trimming cost V 5 bases and J 13 bases, with 21 bases left between them. The CDR3 totals 15 residues. Looked up from germline, CDR1 is SGHAT and CDR2 is FQDESV (reference sequence). The clonotype was recovered from a human donor who received a COVID-19 vaccine. The chain recombines TRBV11-1 with TRBJ1-6, with a tentative D call TRBD1 (5 bases). This specimen consisted of CD4+ T cells from PBMCs cultured with SARS-CoV-2 spike peptides, obtained before COVID-19 vaccination. This chain's CDR3 is CASSRTGTEVNPLHF. The CDR3, as DNA: TGTGCCAGCAGCCGCACCGGGACGGAGGTGAATCCCCTCCACTTT.